Below, one T cell receptor (beta chain) is given with its context. The data are from a study of technical replicates of blood from several donors. Trimming took off 0 bases at V and 4 bases at J, with 10 bases between the two ends. The CDR3 has 15 residues. CDR1 is MNHEY, CDR2 SVGAGI, per germline. Using immunoSEQ multiplex PCR, the repertoire was profiled, and TCRdb retains in-frame clones only, with some absent. This table has 65,000 to 80,000 clones, around 90% appearing once. Material for sequencing was T cells isolated from PBMCs. The V and J genes are TRBV6-5 and TRBJ1-5; the D is unclear. This receptor was obtained from a human donor in good health. The CDR3 sequence: CASSYSPPVNQPQHF. CDR3 in DNA: TGTGCCAGCAGTTACTCCCCGCCGGTGAATCAGCCCCAGCATTTT.